Listed here is a single TCR beta chain. This sample stems from a study of T-cell memory formation after mild COVID-19. In the study overall: Largely, TCR clusters stayed within a single donor.

TCRdb itself ran the 5' RACE reads through MiXCR, one entry per CDR3 protein. The sample has 270,000 or so distinct CDR3 sequences, 15% to 20% seen once. The CDR3 loop spans 14 amino acids. The ends lost 3 bases at V and 5 bases at J; junction bases unmatched: 4. Germline V CDR1 and CDR2: SGHTA, FQGNSA. Sequenced input: PBMCs or a T cell subset sorted from them (not recorded which). The chain joins TRBV7-2 to TRBJ2-3; 8 nucleotides agree with TRBD2. The receptor was isolated from a man between 18 and 35 years old who had mild COVID-19 (a few samples of this study predate the infection). Cell type and time point are not known. The DNA of the CDR3 is TGTGCCAGCAGCTTCGGGGGGGCCGAAGATACGCAGTATTTT. The encoded protein is CASSFGGAEDTQYF.